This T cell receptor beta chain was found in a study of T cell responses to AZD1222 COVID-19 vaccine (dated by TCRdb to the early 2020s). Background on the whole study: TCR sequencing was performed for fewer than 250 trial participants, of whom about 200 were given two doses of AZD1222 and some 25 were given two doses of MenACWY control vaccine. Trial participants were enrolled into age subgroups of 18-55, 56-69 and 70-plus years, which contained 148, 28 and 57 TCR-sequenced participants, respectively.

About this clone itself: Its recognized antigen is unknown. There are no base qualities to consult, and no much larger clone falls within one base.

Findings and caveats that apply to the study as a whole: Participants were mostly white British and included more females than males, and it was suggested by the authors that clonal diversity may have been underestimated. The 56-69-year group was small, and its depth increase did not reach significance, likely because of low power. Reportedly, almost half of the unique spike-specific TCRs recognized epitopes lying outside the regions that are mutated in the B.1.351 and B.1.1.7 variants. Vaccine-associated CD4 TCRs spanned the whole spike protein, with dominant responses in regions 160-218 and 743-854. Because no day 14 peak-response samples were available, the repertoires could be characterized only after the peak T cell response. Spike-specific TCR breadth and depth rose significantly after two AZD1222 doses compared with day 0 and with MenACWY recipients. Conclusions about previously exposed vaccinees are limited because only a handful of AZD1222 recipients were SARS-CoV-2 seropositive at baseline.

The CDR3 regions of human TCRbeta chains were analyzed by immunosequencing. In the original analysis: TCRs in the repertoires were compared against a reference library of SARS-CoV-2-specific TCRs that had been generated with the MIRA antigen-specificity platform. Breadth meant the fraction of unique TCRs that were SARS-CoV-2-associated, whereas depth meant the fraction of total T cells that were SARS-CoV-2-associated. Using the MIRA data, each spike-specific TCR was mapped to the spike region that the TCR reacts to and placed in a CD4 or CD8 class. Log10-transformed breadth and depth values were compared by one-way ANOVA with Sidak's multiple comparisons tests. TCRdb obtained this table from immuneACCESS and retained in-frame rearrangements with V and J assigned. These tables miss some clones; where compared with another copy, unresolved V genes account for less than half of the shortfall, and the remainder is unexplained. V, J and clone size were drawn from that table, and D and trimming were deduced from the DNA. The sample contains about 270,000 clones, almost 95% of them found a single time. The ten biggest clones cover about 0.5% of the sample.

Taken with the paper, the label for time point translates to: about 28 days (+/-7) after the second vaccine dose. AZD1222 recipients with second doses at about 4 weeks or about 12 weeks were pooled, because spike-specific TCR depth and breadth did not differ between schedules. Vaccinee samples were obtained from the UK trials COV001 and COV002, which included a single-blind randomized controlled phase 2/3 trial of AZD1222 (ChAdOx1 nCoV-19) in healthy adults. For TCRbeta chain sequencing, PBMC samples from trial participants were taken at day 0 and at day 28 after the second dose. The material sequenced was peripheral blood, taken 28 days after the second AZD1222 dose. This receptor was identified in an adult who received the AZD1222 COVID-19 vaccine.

The DNA sequence is TGTGCCATCAGTCCAGACTGGAACACTGAAGCTTTCTTT. This codes for CAISPDWNTEAFF. The V and J segments used are TRBV10-3 and TRBJ1-1; no confident D gene assignment can be made. V drops 5 bases and J drops 1 base, leaving 8 bases in between. CDR1 ENHRY and CDR2 SYGVKD were looked up in the germline V gene. Reading from cysteine to phenylalanine, the CDR3 counts 13 amino acids. CDR3 DNA only is kept here, 39 bases in frame from base 1.